This is a list of T cell receptor beta chains from one sample in a study of identical twins. TCRdb reanalysed the 5' RACE reads using MiXCR and keeps one entry per CDR3 protein. The sample lists about 690,000 distinct CDR3 sequences, roughly 6% occurring once. Sequencing used naive T cells sorted from blood. These receptors were obtained from a man between 18 and 29 years old in good health. Both conserved end residues are part of each CDR3. Each record gives: J gene, clone size, D gene, V gene, CDR3 DNA, CDR3 protein. A D gene is named only where the DNA matches it firmly. Not every row has a clone size; where given, it reads once, few, many or a size class.

TRBJ2-1 | few | . | TRBV18 | TGTGCCAGCTCACCACCGGACAGCTACAATGAGCAGTTCTTC | CASSPPDSYNEQFF
TRBJ1-1 | few | . | TRBV24-1 | TGTGCCACCAGTGAGGCCGGGACCGCTAAAGGAGCTTTCTTT | CATSEAGTAKGAFF
TRBJ1-5 | . | TRBD1 | TRBV15 | TGTGCCACCAGCAGAGGACAGGGTAGCAATCAGCCCCAGCATTTT | CATSRGQGSNQPQHF
TRBJ2-1 | many | TRBD1 | TRBV20-1 | TGCAGTGCGGGACTGCTACAGGGGACAGGTAGTAATGAGCAGTTCTTC | CSAGLLQGTGSNEQFF
TRBJ1-5 | many | . | TRBV6-1 | TGTGCCAGCAGTACAGGGTCTGGAAATCAGCCCCAGCATTTT | CASSTGSGNQPQHF
TRBJ2-2 | . | TRBD2 | TRBV6-1 | TGTGCCAGCAGCCGACTAGCGGGAGGGCCGGGCACCGGGGAGCTGTTTTTT | CASSRLAGGPGTGELFF
TRBJ2-1 | many | TRBD1 | TRBV20-1 | TGCAGTGCAAGCCGGGACAGCGCCTACAATGAGCAGTTCTTC | CSASRDSAYNEQFF
TRBJ1-1 | many | TRBD1 | TRBV7-3 | TGTGCCAGTGGGGAGGGGGCAGGCACTGAAGCTTTCTTT | CASGEGAGTEAFF
TRBJ1-6 | . | . | TRBV7-6 | TGTGCCAGCAGCTTAGTGACAGATAATTCACCCCTCCACTTT | CASSLVTDNSPLHF
TRBJ1-1 | many | . | TRBV6-6 | TGTGCCACCAGGGACGGTGAAGCTTTCTTT | CATRDGEAFF
TRBJ1-1 | many | . | TRBV27 | TGTGCCAGCAGTTTATCAACAGCCACTGAAGCTTTCTTT | CASSLSTATEAFF
TRBJ1-4 | . | . | TRBV20-1 | TGCAGTGCTCCCCCGGTAGGGATTAATGAAAAACTGTTTTTT | CSAPPVGINEKLFF
TRBJ2-2 | many | . | TRBV29-1 | TGCAGCGTAGAGGAGGGGGCAGCTCTAAACACCGGGGAGCTGTTTTTT | CSVEEGAALNTGELFF
TRBJ2-7 | many | TRBD1 | TRBV10-3 | TGTGCCATCAGGGGGACAGGGGTTGCCTACGAGCAGTACTTC | CAIRGTGVAYEQYF
TRBJ1-1 | many | . | TRBV12-3/TRBV12-4 | TGTGCCAGCAGTTTAGCCGGGGCGGTGAGCACTGAAGCTTTCTTT | CASSLAGAVSTEAFF
TRBJ2-7 | few | . | TRBV28 | TGTGCCAGCACAGGAGACTACGAGCAGTACTTC | CASTGDYEQYF
TRBJ2-5 | . | TRBD1 | TRBV10-1 | TGCGCCAGCAGTCCAGACAGGGTGAGACAAGAGACCCAGTACTTC | CASSPDRVRQETQYF
TRBJ2-2 | . | TRBD1 | TRBV4-1 | TGCGCCAGCAGCCTCACGGCGCCGGGACAGGGCCGTCTAGTTCCCGACACCGGGGAGCTGTTTTTT | CASSLTAPGQGRLVPDTGELFF
TRBJ1-3 | many | . | TRBV5-5 | TGTGCCAGCAGCTTGGATGGGGTCTCTGGAAACACCATATATTTT | CASSLDGVSGNTIYF
TRBJ1-2 | few | . | TRBV12-3/TRBV12-4 | TGTGCCAGCAGTTTAGGGGCCGGGATACCCTATGGCTACACCTTC | CASSLGAGIPYGYTF
TRBJ2-5 | many | . | TRBV7-2 | TGTGCCAGCAGCTCACCATTCGGGGAGACCCAGTACTTC | CASSSPFGETQYF